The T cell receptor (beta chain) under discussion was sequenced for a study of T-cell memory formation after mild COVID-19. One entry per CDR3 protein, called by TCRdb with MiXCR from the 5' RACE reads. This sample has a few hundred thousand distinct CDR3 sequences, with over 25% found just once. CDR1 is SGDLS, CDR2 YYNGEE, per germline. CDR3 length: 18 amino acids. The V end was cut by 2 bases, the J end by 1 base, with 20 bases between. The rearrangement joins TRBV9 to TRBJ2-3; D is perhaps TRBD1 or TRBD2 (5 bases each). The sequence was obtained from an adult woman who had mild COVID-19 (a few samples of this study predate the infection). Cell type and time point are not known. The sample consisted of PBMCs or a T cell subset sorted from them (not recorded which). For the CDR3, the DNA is TGTGCCAGCAGCGTTTCCCCGGGGCGAGGGACCGGCACAGATACGCAGTATTTT. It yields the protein CASSVSPGRGTGTDTQYF.